This TCR beta chain was sequenced in a study of T cells in Graves' hyperthyroidism and ophthalmopathy (dated by TCRdb to about 2019). In the study overall: Peripheral blood was collected at initial diagnosis, before any treatment. TCR V-J signatures able to tell the groups apart were searched for in a discovery cohort of some 97 patients, of whom more than 40 had Graves' ophthalmopathy and under 65 had stable Graves' hyperthyroidism. Prospective prediction of ophthalmopathy was tested in an independent validation cohort consisting of about 20 hyperthyroidism patients and 17 patients who later progressed to ophthalmopathy. The 100 discovery patients were randomly divided into training and test sets at a 7:3 ratio. Thyroid tissue and blood T-cell repertoires from about six Graves' hyperthyroidism patients were also compared in the study. After sampling, hyperthyroidism patients received methimazole starting at 30 mg daily, and ophthalmopathy patients received high-dose intravenous methylprednisolone. TCR Vbeta CDR3 sequencing of approximately 140 peripheral blood samples (over 40 ophthalmopathy, under 80 hyperthyroidism and approximately 17 progressor patients) is reported in the paper. General findings and caveats noted by the study authors: No statistical method was used to set the sample size in advance, and investigators knew the group allocation. During validation, the model predicted progression to ophthalmopathy a median of approximately six months ahead of onset, with 70.59% sensitivity and roughly 72% specificity. In cross-validation, a model built on a 13 V-J signature told ophthalmopathy apart from stable hyperthyroidism with under 90% sensitivity and roughly 81% specificity, and in testing the same model reached 80%/75%. Blood samples also contained most of the expanded thyroid clonotypes (frequency above 0.001), which suggests that blood repertoires may reflect thyroid immune responses.

Including the terminal cysteine and phenylalanine, the CDR3 comprises 11 residues. The retained sequence is limited to the CDR3, 33 bases, with the frame set at the first base. The germline V gene provides CDR1 SGHRS and CDR2 YFSETQ. The trim is 7 bases for V and 5 bases for J, with a gap of 9 bases between the germline ends. Worth noting for this clonotype: Its antigen specificity is not known. No much larger clonotype is one base removed from it; base qualities were not supplied.

Moderately to severely active disease, a Clinical Activity Score of at least 3, a NOSPECS grade of at least 4, and a duration under 3 months were present in ophthalmopathy patients. Patients with uncontrolled infections, other autoimmune diseases, pregnancy or lactation were excluded. Diagnoses were based on clinical symptoms, serum thyroxine and TRAb, thyroid ultrasound and orbital computed tomography. PBMCs were separated from 7.5 to 10 ml of fresh peripheral blood using Ficoll-Paque density gradient centrifugation. Trizol reagent was used to extract total RNA, and RNA quality was then checked on an Agilent 2100 Bioanalyzer. Amplification of TCR beta CDR3 regions was carried out from RNA transcripts. The first round of RT-PCR for the TCR CDR3 was performed with the HTBI primer set and the Qiagen OneStep RT-PCR kit. Libraries were constructed in a second round of multiplex PCR, after which size selection and purification were performed. Paired-end sequencing of the libraries was performed with 100 bp reads on an Illumina HiSeq2000. In the authors' own workflow: SOAPnuke was used to process the raw data, with reads discarded if the reads contained adapters or uncalled bases, had a mean Phred below 15, or lacked an exact constant-primer or identifier match. High-quality paired reads were merged using COPE v1.2.5, and each unique nucleotide sequence was defined as a clonotype. Clonotypes were aligned to IMGT TRBV, TRBD and TRBJ reference segments using MiTCR v1.1. Analysis was restricted to V-J combinations with a frequency above 0.0001, which covered 99% to 99.2% of repertoires. A TCS score was defined as the ratio between F50 (clonal expansion) and ExV (chaos), using BLOSUM62-based TCRdist between CDR3 peptides within each V-J. Welch's t-statistics and random forest reduced fewer than 600 V-J features to about 13, which were used in a naive Bayes classifier (R e1071). Using fastp trimming at Q25 and MiXCR clonotype assembly, TCRdb reanalyzed the public sequencing data and kept in-frame beta chains. All rows with the same CDR3 protein become a single entry with the most common DNA and genes. The V and J calls were not made by the authors but by TCRdb's processing. This sample lists over 350,000 distinct CDR3 sequences; around 15% were detected once. The ten largest clonotypes hold under 30% of the sample.

Sequencing used blood. This chain is built from TRBV5-1 and TRBJ1-1, with the D gene call left open. This clonotype originated in a middle-aged man with Graves' ophthalmopathy. The CDR3 region has the sequence CASQTGTEAFF. The nucleotide sequence reads as follows: TGCGCCAGCCAAACGGGGACTGAAGCTTTCTTT. Beyond the CDR3, the reference TRBV5-1 and TRBJ1-1 genes provide the residues; the full variable domain reads: KAGVTQTPRYLIKTRGQQVTLSCSPISGHRSVSWYQQTPGQGLQFLFEYFSETQRNKGNFPGRFSGRQFSNSRSEMNVSTLELGDSALYLCASQTGTEAFFGQGTRLTVV.